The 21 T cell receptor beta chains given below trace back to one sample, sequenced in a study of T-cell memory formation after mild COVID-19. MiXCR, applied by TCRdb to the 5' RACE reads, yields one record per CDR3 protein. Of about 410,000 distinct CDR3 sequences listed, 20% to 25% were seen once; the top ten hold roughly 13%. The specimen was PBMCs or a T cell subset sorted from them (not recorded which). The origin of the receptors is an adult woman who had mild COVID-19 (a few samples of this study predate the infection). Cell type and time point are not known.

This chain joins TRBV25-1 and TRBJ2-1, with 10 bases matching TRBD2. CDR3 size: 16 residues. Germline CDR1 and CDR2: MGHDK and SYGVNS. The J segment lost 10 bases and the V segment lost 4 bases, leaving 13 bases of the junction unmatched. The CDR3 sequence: CASSASRASGSVEQFF. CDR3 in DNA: TGTGCCAGCAGTGCATCACGGGCTAGCGGGAGTGTGGAGCAGTTCTTC.

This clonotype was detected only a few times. In nucleotides, the CDR3 is TGCGCCAGCAGCCAAGAGGTCTGGGTCGAGCAGTACTTC. Protein sequence: CASSQEVWVEQYF. This chain connects TRBV4-1 to TRBJ2-7; no clear D gene. The CDR3 sequence is 13 residues long. In germline, CDR1 is MGHRA, CDR2 YSYEKL. Trimming took 0 bases from V and 6 from J, leaving 9 bases between them.

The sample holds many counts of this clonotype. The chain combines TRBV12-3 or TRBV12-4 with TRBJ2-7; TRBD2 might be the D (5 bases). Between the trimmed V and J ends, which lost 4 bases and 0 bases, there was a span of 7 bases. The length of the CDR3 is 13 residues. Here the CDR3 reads CASSSGISYEQYF. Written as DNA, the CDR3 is TGTGCCAGCAGTTCCGGGATCTCCTACGAGCAGTACTTC.

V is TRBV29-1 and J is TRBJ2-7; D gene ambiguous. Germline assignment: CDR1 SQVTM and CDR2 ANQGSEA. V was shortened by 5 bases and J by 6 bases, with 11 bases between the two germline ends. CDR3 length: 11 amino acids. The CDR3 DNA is TGCAGCGTTCTAGGGTCACGCGAGCAGTACTTC. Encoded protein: CSVLGSREQYF.

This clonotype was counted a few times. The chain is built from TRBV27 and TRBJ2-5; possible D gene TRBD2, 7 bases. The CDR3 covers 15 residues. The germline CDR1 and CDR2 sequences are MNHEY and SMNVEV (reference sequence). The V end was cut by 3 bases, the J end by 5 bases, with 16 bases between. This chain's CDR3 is CASSLGAGAVETQYF. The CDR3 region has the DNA TGTGCCAGCAGTTTGGGGGCGGGAGCGGTGGAGACCCAGTACTTC.

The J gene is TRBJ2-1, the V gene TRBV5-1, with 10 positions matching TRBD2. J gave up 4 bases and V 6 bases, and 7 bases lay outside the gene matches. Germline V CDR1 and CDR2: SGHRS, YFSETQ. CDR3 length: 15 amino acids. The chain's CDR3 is CASKFGSGGYNEQFF. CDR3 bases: TGCGCCAGCAAATTCGGTAGCGGGGGGTACAATGAGCAGTTCTTC. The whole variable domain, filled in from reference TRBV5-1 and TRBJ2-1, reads KAGVTQTPRYLIKTRGQQVTLSCSPISGHRSVSWYQQTPGQGLQFLFEYFSETQRNKGNFPGRFSGRQFSNSRSEMNVSTLELGDSALYLCASKFGSGGYNEQFFGPGTRLTVL.

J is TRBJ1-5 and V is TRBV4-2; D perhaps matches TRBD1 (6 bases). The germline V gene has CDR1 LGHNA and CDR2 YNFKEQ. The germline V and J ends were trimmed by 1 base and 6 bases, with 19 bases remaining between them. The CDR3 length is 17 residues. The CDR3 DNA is TGTGCCAGCAGCCAAGTGGGGGGGACACCGGAAAGTCAGCCCCAGCATTTT. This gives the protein CASSQVGGTPESQPQHF.

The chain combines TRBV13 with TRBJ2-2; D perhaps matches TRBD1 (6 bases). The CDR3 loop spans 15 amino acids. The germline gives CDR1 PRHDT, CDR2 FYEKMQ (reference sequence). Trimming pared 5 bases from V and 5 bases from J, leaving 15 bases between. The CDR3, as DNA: TGTGCCAGCAGCACCACGGACAGTGAAACCGGGGAGCTGTTTTTT. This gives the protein CASSTTDSETGELFF.

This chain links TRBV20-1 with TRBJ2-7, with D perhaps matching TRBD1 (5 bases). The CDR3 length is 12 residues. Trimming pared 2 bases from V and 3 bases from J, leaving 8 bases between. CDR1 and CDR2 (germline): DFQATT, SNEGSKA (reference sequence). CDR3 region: CSARPDSYEQYF. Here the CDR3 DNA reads TGCAGTGCTAGACCCGACAGCTACGAGCAGTACTTC.

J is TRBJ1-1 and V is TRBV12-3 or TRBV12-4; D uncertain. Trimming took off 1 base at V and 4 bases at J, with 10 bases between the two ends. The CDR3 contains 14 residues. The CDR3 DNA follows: TGTGCCAGCAGTTTAGTCGAAGGTAGCACTGAAGCTTTCTTT. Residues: CASSLVEGSTEAFF.

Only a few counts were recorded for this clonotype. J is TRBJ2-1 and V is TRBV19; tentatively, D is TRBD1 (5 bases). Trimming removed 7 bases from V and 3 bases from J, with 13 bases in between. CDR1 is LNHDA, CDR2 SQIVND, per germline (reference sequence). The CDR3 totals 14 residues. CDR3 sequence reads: CASTPQGNYNEQFF. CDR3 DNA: TGTGCCAGTACGCCGCAGGGAAACTACAATGAGCAGTTCTTC.

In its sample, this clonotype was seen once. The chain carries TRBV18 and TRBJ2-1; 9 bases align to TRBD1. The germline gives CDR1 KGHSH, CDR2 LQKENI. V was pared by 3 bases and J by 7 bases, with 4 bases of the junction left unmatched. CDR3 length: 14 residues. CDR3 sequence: CASSPGQGENEQFF. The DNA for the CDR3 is TGTGCCAGCTCACCGGGACAGGGAGAAAATGAGCAGTTCTTC.

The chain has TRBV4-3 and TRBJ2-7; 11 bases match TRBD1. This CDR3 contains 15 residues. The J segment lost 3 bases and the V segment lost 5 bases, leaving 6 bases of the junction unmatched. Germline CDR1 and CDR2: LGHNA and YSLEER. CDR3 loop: CASSSGTGGHYEQYF. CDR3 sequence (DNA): TGCGCCAGCAGCTCCGGGACAGGGGGTCACTACGAGCAGTACTTC.

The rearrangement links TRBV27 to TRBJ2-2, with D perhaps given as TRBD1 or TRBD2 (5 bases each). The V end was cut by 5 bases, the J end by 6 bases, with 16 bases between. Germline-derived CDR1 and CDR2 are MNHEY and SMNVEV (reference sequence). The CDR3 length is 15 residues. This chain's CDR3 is CASSMDWLQAGELFF. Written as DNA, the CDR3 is TGTGCCAGCAGTATGGACTGGCTACAGGCCGGGGAGCTGTTTTTT.

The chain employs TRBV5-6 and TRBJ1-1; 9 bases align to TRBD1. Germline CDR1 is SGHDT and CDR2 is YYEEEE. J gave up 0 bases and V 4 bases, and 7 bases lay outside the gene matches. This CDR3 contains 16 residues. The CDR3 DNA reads TGTGCCAGCAGCCTACAGGGGGCTCGGATGAACACTGAAGCTTTCTTT. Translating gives CASSLQGARMNTEAFF.

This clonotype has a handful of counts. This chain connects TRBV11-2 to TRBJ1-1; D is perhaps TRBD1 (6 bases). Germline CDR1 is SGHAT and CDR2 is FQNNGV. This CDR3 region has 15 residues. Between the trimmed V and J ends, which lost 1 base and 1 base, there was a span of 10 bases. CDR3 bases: TGTGCCAGCAGCTTAGTCGGGGGGGCGAACACTGAAGCTTTCTTT. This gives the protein CASSLVGGANTEAFF.

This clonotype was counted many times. For the CDR3, the DNA is TGTGCCAGCAGTGAATTCGACACCGTGAACACCGGGGAGCTGTTTTTT. Its translation: CASSEFDTVNTGELFF. V usage is TRBV25-1 and J usage is TRBJ2-2; unclear D gene. The V end was cut by 1 base, the J end by 1 base, with 10 bases between. This CDR3 spans 16 amino acids. Germline CDR1 is MGHDK and CDR2 is SYGVNS. The full variable domain, with the rest looked up from reference TRBV25-1 and TRBJ2-2, is EADIYQTPRYLVIGTGKKITLECSQTMGHDKMYWYQQDPGMELHLIHYSYGVNSTEKGDLSSESTVSRIRTEHFPLTLESARPSHTSQYLCASSEFDTVNTGELFFGEGSRLTVL.

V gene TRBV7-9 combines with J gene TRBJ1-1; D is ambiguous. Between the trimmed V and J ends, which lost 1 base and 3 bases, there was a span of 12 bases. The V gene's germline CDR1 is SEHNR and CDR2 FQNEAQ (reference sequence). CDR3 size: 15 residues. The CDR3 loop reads CASSLGSGPDTEAFF. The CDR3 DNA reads TGTGCCAGCAGCTTAGGATCCGGGCCCGACACTGAAGCTTTCTTT.

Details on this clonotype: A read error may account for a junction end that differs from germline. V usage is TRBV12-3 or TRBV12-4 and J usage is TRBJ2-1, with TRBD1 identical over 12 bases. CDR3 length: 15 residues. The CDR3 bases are TGTGCCAGCAGTTCACGGGACAGGGGGCTTGATGAGCGGTTCTTC. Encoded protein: CASSSRDRGLDERFF.

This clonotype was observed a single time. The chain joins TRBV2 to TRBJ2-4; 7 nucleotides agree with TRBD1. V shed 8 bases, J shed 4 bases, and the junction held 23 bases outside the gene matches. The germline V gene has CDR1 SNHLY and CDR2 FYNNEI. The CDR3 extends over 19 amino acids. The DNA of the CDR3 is TGTGCCAGCCGCGACCGCATTAGCATTTGGACAGGTCCGAAAAACATTCAGTACTTC. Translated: CASRDRISIWTGPKNIQYF. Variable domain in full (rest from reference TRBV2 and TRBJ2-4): EPEVTQTPSHQVTQMGQEVILRCVPISNHLYFYWYRQILGQKVEFLVSFYNNEISEKSEIFDDQFSVERPDGSNFTLKIRSTKLEDSAMYFCASRDRISIWTGPKNIQYFGAGTRLSVL.

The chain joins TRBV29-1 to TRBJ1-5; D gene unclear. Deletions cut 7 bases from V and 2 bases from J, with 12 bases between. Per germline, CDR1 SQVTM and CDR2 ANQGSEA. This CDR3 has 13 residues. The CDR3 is CSARWGGNQPQHF. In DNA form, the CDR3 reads TGCAGCGCCCGGTGGGGTGGCAATCAGCCCCAGCATTTT.